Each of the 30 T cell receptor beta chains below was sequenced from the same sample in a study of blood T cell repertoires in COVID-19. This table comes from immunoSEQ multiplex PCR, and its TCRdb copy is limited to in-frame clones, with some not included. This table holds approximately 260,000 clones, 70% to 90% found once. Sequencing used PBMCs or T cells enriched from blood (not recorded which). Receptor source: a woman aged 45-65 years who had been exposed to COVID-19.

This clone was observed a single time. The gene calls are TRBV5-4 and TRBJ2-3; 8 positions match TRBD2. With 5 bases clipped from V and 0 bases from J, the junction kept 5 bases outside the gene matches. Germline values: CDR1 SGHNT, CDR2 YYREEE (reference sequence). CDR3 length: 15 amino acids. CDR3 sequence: CASRNQRGSTDTQYF. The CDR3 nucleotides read TGTGCCAGCAGAAACCAGCGGGGGAGCACAGATACGCAGTATTTT.

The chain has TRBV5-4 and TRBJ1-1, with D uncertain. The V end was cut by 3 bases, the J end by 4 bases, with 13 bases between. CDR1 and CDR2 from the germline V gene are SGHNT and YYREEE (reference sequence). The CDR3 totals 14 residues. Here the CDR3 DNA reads TGTGCCAGCAGCTACCCTGGCCGAGGCACTGAAGCTTTCTTT. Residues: CASSYPGRGTEAFF.

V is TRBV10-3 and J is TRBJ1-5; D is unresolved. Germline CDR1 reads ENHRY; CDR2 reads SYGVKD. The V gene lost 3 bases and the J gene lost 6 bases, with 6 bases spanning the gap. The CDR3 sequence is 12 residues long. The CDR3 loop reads CAISETGQPQHF. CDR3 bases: TGTGCCATCAGTGAAACGGGTCAGCCCCAGCATTTT.

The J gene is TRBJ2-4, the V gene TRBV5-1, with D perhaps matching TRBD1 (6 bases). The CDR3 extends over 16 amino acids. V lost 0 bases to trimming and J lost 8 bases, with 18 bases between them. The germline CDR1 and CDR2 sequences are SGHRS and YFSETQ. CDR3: CASSLGSQGIYDIQYF. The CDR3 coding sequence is TGCGCCAGCAGCTTGGGATCACAGGGAATTTATGACATTCAGTACTTC. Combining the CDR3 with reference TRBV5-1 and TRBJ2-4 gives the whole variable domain KAGVTQTPRYLIKTRGQQVTLSCSPISGHRSVSWYQQTPGQGLQFLFEYFSETQRNKGNFPGRFSGRQFSNSRSEMNVSTLELGDSALYLCASSLGSQGIYDIQYFGAGTRLSVL.

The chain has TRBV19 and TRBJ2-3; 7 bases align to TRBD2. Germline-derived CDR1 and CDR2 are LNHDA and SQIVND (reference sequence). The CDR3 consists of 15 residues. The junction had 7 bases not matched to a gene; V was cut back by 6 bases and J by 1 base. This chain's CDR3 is CASRLGGGGTDTQYF. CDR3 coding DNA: TGTGCCAGTAGGCTAGGCGGGGGTGGCACAGATACGCAGTATTTT. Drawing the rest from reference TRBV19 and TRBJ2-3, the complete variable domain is DGGITQSPKYLFRKEGQNVTLSCEQNLNHDAMYWYRQDPGQGLRLIYYSQIVNDFQKGDIAEGYSVSREKKESFPLTVTSAQKNPTAFYLCASRLGGGGTDTQYFGPGTRLTVL.

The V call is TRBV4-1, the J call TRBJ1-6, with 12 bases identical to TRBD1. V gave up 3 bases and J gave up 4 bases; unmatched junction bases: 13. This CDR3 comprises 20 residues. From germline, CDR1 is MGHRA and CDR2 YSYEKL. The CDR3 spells CASSQISPGTGGVYNSPLHF. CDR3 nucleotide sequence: TGCGCCAGCAGCCAGATAAGTCCCGGGACAGGGGGCGTATATAATTCACCCCTCCACTTT.

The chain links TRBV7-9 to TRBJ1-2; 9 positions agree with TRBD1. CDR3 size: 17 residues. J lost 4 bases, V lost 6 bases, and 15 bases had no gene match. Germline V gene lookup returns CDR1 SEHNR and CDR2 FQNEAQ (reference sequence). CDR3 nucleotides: TGTGCCAGCAGTTCCGGGACAGGGACCCACAACGTCTATGGCTACACCTTC. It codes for CASSSGTGTHNVYGYTF.

The CDR3 sequence is CASSLEGLWTQYF. As DNA, the CDR3 is TGTGCCAGCAGCTTAGAGGGGTTGTGGACGCAGTATTTT. The chain couples TRBV7-2 to TRBJ2-3, with D possibly matching TRBD1 (5 bases). The CDR3 runs to 13 residues. The V end lost 1 base, the J end lost 9 bases, and 11 bases lay between the germline ends. The germline V gene encodes CDR1 SGHTA and CDR2 FQGNSA.

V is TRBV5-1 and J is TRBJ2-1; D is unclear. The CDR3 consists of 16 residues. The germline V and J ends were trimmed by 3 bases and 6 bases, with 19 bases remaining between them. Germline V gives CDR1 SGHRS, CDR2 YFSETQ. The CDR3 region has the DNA TGCGCCAGCAGCTCGCTTGGGCAGTTCTTTGGCAATGAGCAGTTCTTC. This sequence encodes CASSSLGQFFGNEQFF.

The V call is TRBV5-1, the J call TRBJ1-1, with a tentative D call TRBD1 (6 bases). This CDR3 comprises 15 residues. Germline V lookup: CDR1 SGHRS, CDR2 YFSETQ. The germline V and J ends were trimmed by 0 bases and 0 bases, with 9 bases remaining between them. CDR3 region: CASSLVSGVNTEAFF. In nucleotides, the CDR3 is TGCGCCAGCAGCTTGGTTTCAGGGGTGAACACTGAAGCTTTCTTT.

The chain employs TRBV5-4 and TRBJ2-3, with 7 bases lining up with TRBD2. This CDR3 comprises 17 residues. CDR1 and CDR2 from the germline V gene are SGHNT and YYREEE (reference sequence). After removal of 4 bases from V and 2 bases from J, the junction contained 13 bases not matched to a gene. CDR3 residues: CASSNRVGGSSTDTQYF. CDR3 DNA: TGTGCCAGCAGCAATCGGGTCGGGGGGTCCTCCACAGATACGCAGTATTTT.

The DNA for the CDR3 is TGTGCCAGCAGCTGGGATAACAGGGGGAGAGAGCTGTTTTTT. This sequence encodes CASSWDNRGRELFF. The chain has TRBV7-9 and TRBJ2-2; 8 nucleotides agree with TRBD1. There are 14 residues in the CDR3. Unmatched junction bases numbered 9, after V lost 4 bases and J lost 11 bases. Germline V gene sequence: CDR1 SEHNR, CDR2 FQNEAQ (reference sequence). The full variable domain, in which reference TRBV7-9 and TRBJ2-2 provide the parts outside the CDR3, is DTGVSQNPRHKITKRGQNVTFRCDPISEHNRLYWYRQTLGQGPEFLTYFQNEAQLEKSRLLSDRFSAERPKGSFSTLEIQRTEQGDSAMYLCASSWDNRGRELFFGEGSRLTVL.

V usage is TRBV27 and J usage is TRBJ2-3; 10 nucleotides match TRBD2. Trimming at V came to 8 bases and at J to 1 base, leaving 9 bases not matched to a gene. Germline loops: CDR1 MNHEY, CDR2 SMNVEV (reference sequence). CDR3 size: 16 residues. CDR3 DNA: TGTGCCAGCGGTATGGTGCTAGCGGGGGGCACAGATACGCAGTATTTT. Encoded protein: CASGMVLAGGTDTQYF.

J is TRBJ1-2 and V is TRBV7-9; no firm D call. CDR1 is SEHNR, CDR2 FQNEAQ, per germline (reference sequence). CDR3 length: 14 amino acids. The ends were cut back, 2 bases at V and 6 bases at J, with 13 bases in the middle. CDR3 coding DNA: TGTGCCAGCAGCTTAAGCTCTGCTTTAAATGGCTACACCTTC. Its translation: CASSLSSALNGYTF.

The CDR3 DNA follows: TGTGCCAGCAGCCCCCGCCAAGAGACCCAGTACTTC. Encoded protein: CASSPRQETQYF. The chain is built from TRBV7-8 and TRBJ2-5; no clear D gene. Germline V gene sequence: CDR1 SGHVS, CDR2 FQNEAQ. This CDR3 has 12 amino acids. Trimming stripped 5 bases from V and 1 base from J, with 5 bases between.

This CDR3 is CASSTGTGGIYGYTF. The CDR3 region has the DNA TGTGCCAGCAGCACAGGGACAGGGGGCATCTATGGCTACACCTTC. The chain recombines TRBV9 with TRBJ1-2; 12 positions match TRBD1. Germline V lookup: CDR1 SGDLS, CDR2 YYNGEE. V lost 4 bases, J lost 4 bases, and 5 bases stayed unmatched. The CDR3 has 15 residues.

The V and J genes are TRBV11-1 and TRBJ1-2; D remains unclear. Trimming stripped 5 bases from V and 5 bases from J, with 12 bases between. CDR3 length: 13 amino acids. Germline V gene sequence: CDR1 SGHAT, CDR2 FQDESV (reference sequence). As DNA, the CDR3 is TGTGCCAGCAGCCTTACAGCCACTTATGGCTACACCTTC. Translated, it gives CASSLTATYGYTF.

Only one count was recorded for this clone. The CDR3 loop reads CASSIFRETQNYGYTF. CDR3 bases: TGTGCCAGTAGTATTTTCCGGGAAACTCAGAACTATGGCTACACCTTC. This chain connects TRBV19 to TRBJ1-2; D gene uncertain. CDR1 is LNHDA and CDR2 is SQIVND in the germline V gene (reference sequence). The V end was cut by 3 bases, the J end by 2 bases, with 16 bases between. The CDR3 loop spans 16 amino acids.

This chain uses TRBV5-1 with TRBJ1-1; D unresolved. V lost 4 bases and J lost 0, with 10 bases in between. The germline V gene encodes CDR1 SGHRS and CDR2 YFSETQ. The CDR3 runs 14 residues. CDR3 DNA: TGCGCCAGCAGCCCCGAGGCAGTGAACACTGAAGCTTTCTTT. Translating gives CASSPEAVNTEAFF.

In nucleotides, the CDR3 is TGTGCCAGCAGCCGGGGGGGGATCGAAGCTTTCTTT. Its protein product is CASSRGGIEAFF. The chain couples TRBV3-1 (or the pseudogene TRBV3-2) to TRBJ1-1; D possibly corresponds to TRBD1 (5 bases). The CDR3 sequence is 12 residues long. In germline, CDR1 is LGHDT, CDR2 YNNKEL (reference sequence). V lost 4 bases, J lost 8 bases, and 11 bases lay in between.

The CDR3 DNA is TGTGCCAGCAGCACCGGACTAGCGGGGGCAACGCAGTATTTT. Its protein product is CASSTGLAGATQYF. This chain connects TRBV13 to TRBJ2-3; TRBD2 matches 13 bases. CDR3 length: 14 amino acids. CDR1 and CDR2 from the germline V gene are PRHDT and FYEKMQ (reference sequence). The V segment lost 5 bases and the J segment 9 bases; nucleotides outside the gene matches: 5.

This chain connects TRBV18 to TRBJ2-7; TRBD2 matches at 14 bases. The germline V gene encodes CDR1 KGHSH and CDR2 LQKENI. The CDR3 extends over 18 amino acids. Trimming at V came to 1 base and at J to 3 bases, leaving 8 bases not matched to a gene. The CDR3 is CASSPQTSGGAGRYEQYF. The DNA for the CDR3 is TGTGCCAGCTCACCACAGACTAGCGGGGGGGCCGGTCGCTACGAGCAGTACTTC.

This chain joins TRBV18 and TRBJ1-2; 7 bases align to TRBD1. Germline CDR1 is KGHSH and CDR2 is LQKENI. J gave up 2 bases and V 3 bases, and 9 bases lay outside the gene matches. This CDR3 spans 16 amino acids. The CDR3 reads CASSPGGGGSNYGYTF. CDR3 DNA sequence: TGTGCCAGCTCACCGGGAGGAGGGGGCTCGAACTATGGCTACACCTTC.

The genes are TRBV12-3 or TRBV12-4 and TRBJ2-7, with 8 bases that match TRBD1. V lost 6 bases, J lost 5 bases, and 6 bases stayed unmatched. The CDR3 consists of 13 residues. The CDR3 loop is CASSRSGGNEQYF. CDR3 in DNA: TGTGCCAGCAGCCGCTCAGGGGGCAACGAGCAGTACTTC.

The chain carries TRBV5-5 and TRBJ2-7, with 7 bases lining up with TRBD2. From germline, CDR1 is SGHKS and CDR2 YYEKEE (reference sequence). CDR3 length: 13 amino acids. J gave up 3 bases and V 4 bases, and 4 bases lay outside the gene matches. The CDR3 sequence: CASSTGLVYEQYF. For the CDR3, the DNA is TGTGCCAGCAGCACCGGACTAGTCTACGAGCAGTACTTC.

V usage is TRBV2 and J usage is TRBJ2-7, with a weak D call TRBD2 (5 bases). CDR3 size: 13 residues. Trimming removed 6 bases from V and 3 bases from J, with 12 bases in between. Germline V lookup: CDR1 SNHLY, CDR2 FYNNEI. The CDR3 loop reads CASSREMNYEQYF. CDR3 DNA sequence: TGTGCCAGCAGCCGGGAAATGAACTACGAGCAGTACTTC.

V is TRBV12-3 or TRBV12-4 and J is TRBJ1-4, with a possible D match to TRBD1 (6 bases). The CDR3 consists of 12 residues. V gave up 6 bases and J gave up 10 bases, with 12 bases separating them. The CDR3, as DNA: TGTGCCAGCAGCCCTGAAGGGGGAAAACTGTTTTTT. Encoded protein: CASSPEGGKLFF.

For the CDR3, the DNA is TGTGCCAGCAGCTCTGGACTAGCGGGAACAGATACGCAGTATTTT. Protein: CASSSGLAGTDTQYF. V usage is TRBV11-2 and J usage is TRBJ2-3; 12 nucleotides agree with TRBD2. CDR1 and CDR2 from the germline V gene are SGHAT and FQNNGV. The CDR3 loop spans 15 amino acids. J lost 3 bases, V lost 4 bases, and 2 bases had no gene match.

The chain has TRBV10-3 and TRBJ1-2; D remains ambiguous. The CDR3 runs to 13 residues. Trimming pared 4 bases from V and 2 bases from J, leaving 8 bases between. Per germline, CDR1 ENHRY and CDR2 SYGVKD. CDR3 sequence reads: CAISAAGNYGYTF. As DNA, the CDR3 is TGTGCCATCAGTGCAGCAGGCAACTATGGCTACACCTTC.

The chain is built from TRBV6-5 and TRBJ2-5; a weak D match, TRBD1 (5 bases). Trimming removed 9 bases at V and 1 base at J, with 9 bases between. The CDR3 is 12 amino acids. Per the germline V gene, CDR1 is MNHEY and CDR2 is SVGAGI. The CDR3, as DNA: TGTGCCAGTGGACAAGTCCAAGAGACCCAGTACTTC. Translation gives CASGQVQETQYF.